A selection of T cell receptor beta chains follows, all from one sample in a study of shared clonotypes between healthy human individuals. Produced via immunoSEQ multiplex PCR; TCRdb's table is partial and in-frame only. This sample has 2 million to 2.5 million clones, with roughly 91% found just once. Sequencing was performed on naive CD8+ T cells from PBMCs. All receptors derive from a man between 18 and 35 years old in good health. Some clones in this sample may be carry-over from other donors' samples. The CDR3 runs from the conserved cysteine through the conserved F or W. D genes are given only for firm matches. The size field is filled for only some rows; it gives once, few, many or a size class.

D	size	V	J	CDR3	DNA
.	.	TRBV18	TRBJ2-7	CASSPRSYEQYF	TGTGCCAGCTCACCACGAAGCTACGAGCAGTACTTC
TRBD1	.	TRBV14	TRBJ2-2	CASRGGPGTDLNTGELFF	TGTGCCAGCAGGGGTGGTCCCGGGACAGATCTCAACACCGGGGAGCTGTTTTTT
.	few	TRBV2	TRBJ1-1	CASSLMNTEAFF	TGTGCCAGCAGTCTCATGAACACTGAAGCTTTCTTT
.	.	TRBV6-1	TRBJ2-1	CASSEELWGSEGNNEQFF	TGTGCCAGCAGTGAAGAGCTTTGGGGAAGCGAAGGTAACAATGAGCAGTTCTTC
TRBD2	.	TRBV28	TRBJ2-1	CASNTGLAGFSSYNEQFF	TGTGCCTCAAATACGGGACTAGCGGGGTTCAGCTCCTACAATGAGCAGTTCTTC
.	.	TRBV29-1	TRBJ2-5	CSVEPDDRETQYF	TGCAGCGTTGAGCCAGATGATCGGGAGACCCAGTACTTC
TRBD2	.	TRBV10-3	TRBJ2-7	CAISDGREVWEQYF	TGTGCCATCAGTGACGGGCGGGAGGTGTGGGAGCAGTACTTC
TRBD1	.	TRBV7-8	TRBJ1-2	CASEGWTGTHTNYGYTF	TGTGCCAGCGAGGGGTGGACAGGGACACACACTAACTATGGCTACACCTTC
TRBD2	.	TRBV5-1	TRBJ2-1	CASSPWTSGNNEQFF	TGCGCCAGCAGCCCCTGGACTAGCGGTAACAATGAGCAGTTCTTC
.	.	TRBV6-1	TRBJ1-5	CASSEELGQFNQPQHF	TGTGCCAGCAGTGAAGAACTTGGGCAGTTCAATCAGCCCCAGCATTTT
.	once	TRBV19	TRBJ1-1	CASSMRGTEAFF	TGTGCCAGTAGTATGAGGGGGACTGAAGCTTTCTTT
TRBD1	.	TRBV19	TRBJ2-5	CASSTGTALNQETQYF	TGTGCCAGTAGTACAGGGACAGCCCTCAACCAAGAGACCCAGTACTTC
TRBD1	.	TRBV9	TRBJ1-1	CASSLQGRSEAFF	TGTGCCAGCAGCTTACAGGGGAGGTCTGAAGCTTTCTTT
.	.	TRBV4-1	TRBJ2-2	CASSQVPVNTGELFF	TGCGCCAGCAGCCAAGTTCCCGTAAACACCGGGGAGCTGTTTTTT
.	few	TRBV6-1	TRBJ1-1	CAINLWSVTEAFF	TGTGCCATCAACTTATGGAGCGTCACTGAAGCTTTCTTT
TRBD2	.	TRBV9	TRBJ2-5	CASGNPGLAGWETQYF	TGTGCCAGCGGCAACCCCGGACTAGCGGGATGGGAGACCCAGTACTTC
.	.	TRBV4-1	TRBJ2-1	CASSSWGYPEGNEQFF	TGCGCCAGCAGCTCCTGGGGCTACCCCGAGGGGAATGAGCAGTTCTTC
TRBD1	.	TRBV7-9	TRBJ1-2	CASRLGTGGFNGYTF	TGTGCCAGCAGACTAGGGACAGGGGGCTTTAATGGCTACACCTTC
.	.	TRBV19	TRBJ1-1	CASSMNRAEAFF	TGTGCCAGTAGTATGAACAGGGCTGAAGCTTTCTTT
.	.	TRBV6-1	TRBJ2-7	CASSAQDLRTGASYEQYF	TGTGCCAGCAGTGCCCAGGACCTGAGAACCGGGGCGAGCTACGAGCAGTACTTC
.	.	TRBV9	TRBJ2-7	CASSVWVTDEQYF	TGTGCCAGCAGCGTTTGGGTCACGGACGAGCAGTACTTC
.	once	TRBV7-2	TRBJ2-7	CASSSTGANYEQYF	TGTGCCAGCAGCTCGACTGGGGCAAACTACGAGCAGTACTTC
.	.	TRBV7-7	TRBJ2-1	CASRQSRFQDSYNEQFF	TGTGCCAGCAGACAATCTAGATTCCAGGACTCCTACAATGAGCAGTTCTTC
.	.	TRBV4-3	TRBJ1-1	CASSRDFMGVRTEAFF	TGCGCCAGCAGCCGAGACTTTATGGGAGTGCGGACTGAAGCTTTCTTT
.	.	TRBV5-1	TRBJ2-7	CASSLGRGSSYEQYF	TGCGCCAGCAGCTTGGGAAGGGGGAGCTCCTACGAGCAGTACTTC
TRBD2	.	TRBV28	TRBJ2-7	CASRGGTYEQYF	TGTGCCAGCAGGGGAGGGACCTACGAGCAGTACTTC
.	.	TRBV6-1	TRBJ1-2	CASSEYDLGGSNYGYTF	TGTGCCAGCAGTGAATACGACTTGGGGGGATCTAACTATGGCTACACCTTC
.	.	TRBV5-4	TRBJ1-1	CASSRNSPEAFF	TGTGCCAGCAGCCGCAACTCCCCTGAAGCTTTCTTT
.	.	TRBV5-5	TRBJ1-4	CASSRKHREVWEKLFF	TGTGCCAGCAGCAGGAAACACCGGGAAGTGTGGGAGAAACTGTTTTTT
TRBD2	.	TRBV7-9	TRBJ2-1	CASSPPVGTSGRAHNEQFF	TGTGCCAGCAGCCCGCCTGTCGGGACTAGCGGGAGGGCCCACAATGAGCAGTTCTTC
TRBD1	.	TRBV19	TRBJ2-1	CASSNRDRVDNEQFF	TGTGCCAGTAGCAACCGGGACAGGGTGGACAATGAGCAGTTCTTC
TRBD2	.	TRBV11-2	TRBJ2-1	CASSLRTSEVHEQFF	TGTGCCAGCAGCTTAAGGACTAGCGAGGTTCATGAGCAGTTCTTC
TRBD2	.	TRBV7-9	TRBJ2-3	CASSSIAGGLPGTDTQYF	TGTGCCAGCAGCTCGATAGCGGGAGGACTTCCTGGCACAGATACGCAGTATTTT
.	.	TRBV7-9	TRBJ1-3	CASSLARAYSGNTIYF	TGTGCCAGCAGCTTAGCTAGGGCTTACTCTGGAAACACCATATATTTT
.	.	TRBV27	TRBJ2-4	CASSSRAKNIQYF	TGTGCCAGCAGTTCAAGGGCCAAAAACATTCAGTACTTC
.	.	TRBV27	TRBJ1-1	CASSGARGVNTEAFF	TGTGCCAGCAGTGGGGCGCGGGGGGTGAACACTGAAGCTTTCTTT
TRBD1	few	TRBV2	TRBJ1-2	CASIGRDSYYGYTF	TGTGCCAGCATAGGGCGGGACAGCTACTATGGCTACACCTTC
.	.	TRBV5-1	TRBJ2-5	CASSLVLAETQYF	TGCGCCAGCAGCTTGGTTCTAGCAGAGACCCAGTACTTC
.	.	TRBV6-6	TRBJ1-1	CASSPGFLIEVEAFF	TGTGCCAGCAGTCCCGGTTTCTTGATAGAGGTTGAAGCTTTCTTT
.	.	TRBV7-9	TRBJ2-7	CASSLDAGEQYF	TGTGCCAGCAGCTTAGATGCGGGCGAGCAGTACTTC
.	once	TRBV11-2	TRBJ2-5	CASGFLPQETQYF	TGTGCCAGCGGGTTTCTACCCCAAGAGACCCAGTACTTC
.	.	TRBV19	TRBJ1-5	CASSIASSGSQPQHF	TGTGCCAGTAGTATAGCCTCGTCCGGGAGTCAGCCCCAGCATTTT
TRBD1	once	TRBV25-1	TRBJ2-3	CASSEDRRSADTQYF	TGTGCCAGCAGTGAGGACAGGCGGTCCGCAGATACGCAGTATTTT
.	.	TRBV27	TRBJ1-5	CASSSFPNQPQHF	TGTGCCAGCAGTTCTTTCCCCAATCAGCCCCAGCATTTT
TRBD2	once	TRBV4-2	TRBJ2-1	CASSQVVGTSVSYNEQFF	TGTGCCAGCAGCCAAGTAGTGGGGACTAGCGTTTCCTACAATGAGCAGTTCTTC
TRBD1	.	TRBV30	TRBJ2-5	CAWSGHRGQGETQYF	TGTGCCTGGAGTGGCCACCGGGGACAGGGGGAGACCCAGTACTTC
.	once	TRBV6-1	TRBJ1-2	CASPARGAHGYTF	TGTGCCAGTCCTGCGAGGGGGGCGCATGGCTACACCTTC
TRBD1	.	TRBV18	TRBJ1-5	CASSPGDRSSNQPQHF	TGTGCCAGCTCACCTGGGGACAGATCTAGCAATCAGCCCCAGCATTTT
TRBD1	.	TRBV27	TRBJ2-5	CASSSQQGAWETQYF	TGTGCCAGCAGTTCCCAACAGGGGGCATGGGAGACCCAGTACTTC
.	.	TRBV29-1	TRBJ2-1	CSVEAVGTANNEQFF	TGCAGCGTTGAAGCGGTTGGGACGGCGAACAATGAGCAGTTCTTC
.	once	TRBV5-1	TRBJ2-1	CASSFWSGSSYNEQFF	TGCGCCAGCAGCTTCTGGTCAGGGAGCTCCTACAATGAGCAGTTCTTC